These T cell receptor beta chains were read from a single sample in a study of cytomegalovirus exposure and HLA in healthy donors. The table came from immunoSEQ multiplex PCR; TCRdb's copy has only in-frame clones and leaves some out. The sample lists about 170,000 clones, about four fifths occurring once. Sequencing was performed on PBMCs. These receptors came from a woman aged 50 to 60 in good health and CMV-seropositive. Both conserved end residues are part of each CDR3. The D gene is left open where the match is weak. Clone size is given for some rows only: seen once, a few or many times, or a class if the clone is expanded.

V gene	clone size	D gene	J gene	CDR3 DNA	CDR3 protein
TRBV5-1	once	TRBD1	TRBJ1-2	TGCGCCAGCAGCTACCGGGACAGGGCTGGCTACACCTTC	CASSYRDRAGYTF
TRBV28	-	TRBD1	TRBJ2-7	TGTGCCAGCAGAATTCGACAGGGGGCTTCCTACGAGCAGTACTTC	CASRIRQGASYEQYF
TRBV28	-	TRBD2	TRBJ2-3	TGTGCCAGCTCTTCCGGGGGGGCCGTTGGTACGCAGTATTTT	CASSSGGAVGTQYF
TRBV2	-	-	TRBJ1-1	TGTGCCAGCAGTGAGGGGGCTGTTGAAGCTTTCTTT	CASSEGAVEAFF
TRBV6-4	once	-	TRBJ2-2	TGTGCCAGCAGTGACCCCCTTATTAACACCGGGGAGCTGTTTTTT	CASSDPLINTGELFF
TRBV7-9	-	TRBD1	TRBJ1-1	TGTGCCAGCAGTTTCACAGGGGCAAGGTACACTGAAGCTTTCTTT	CASSFTGARYTEAFF
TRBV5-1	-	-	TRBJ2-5	TGCGCCAGCAGCTTGGGACAAAGCGGAGAGACCCAGTACTTC	CASSLGQSGETQYF
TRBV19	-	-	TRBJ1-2	TGTGCCAGTAGGGTCGACAGTAAGGGTGGCTACACCTTC	CASRVDSKGGYTF
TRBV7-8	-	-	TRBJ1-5	TGTGCCAGCAGCTTAGTTAAAGGAACAGCTACTAATCAGCCCCAGCATTTT	CASSLVKGTATNQPQHF
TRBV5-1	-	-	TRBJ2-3	TGCGCCAGCAGCTTGATGGATGGGAGGACAGATACGCAGTATTTT	CASSLMDGRTDTQYF
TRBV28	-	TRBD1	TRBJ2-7	TGTGCCAGCAGTTCCGGGACAGGGTCGTACGAGCAGTACTTC	CASSSGTGSYEQYF
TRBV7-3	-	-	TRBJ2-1	TGTGCCAGCAGCTTAACTCACGCCGGCGGCTCCTACAATGAGCAGTTCTTC	CASSLTHAGGSYNEQFF
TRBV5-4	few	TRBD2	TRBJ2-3	TGTGCCAGCAGCCAGCGGGGGGGCTGGACAGATACGCAGTATTTT	CASSQRGGWTDTQYF
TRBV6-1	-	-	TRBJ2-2	TGTGCCAGCAGTGCCCTAGAGAACTCCGGGGAGCTGTTTTTT	CASSALENSGELFF
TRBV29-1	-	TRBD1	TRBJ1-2	TGCAGCGTTCCTCGTGGACAGGGGAACTATGGCTACACCTTC	CSVPRGQGNYGYTF
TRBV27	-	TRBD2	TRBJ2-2	TGTGCCAGCAGTCCCCGTCCGACTAGCGGGCGGACCGGGGAGCTGTTTTTT	CASSPRPTSGRTGELFF
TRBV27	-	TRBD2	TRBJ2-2	TGTGCCAGCAGTTTAAGAGTCCGCGGCGGGAGGCCTGGCACCGGGGAGCTGTTTTTT	CASSLRVRGGRPGTGELFF
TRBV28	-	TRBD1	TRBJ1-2	TGTGCCAGCAGTTCCTCCGGGACAGGGGGCTGTGGCTACACCTTC	CASSSSGTGGCGYTF
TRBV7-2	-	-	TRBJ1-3	TGTGCCAGCACCAGAAGCCTGACCGGGGACACCATATATTTT	CASTRSLTGDTIYF
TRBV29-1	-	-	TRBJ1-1	TGCAGCGCCGGGAGGGTGGGCAGGGGCCCGAACACTGAAGCTTTCTTT	CSAGRVGRGPNTEAFF
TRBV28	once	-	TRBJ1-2	TGTGCCAGCAGATTAGACGACATTGGAGGCTACACCTTC	CASRLDDIGGYTF
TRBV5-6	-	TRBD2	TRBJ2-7	TGTGCCAGCAGCCCTAGTCTAGCGGGAGGTTTGGAGCAGTACTTC	CASSPSLAGGLEQYF
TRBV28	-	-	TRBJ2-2	TGTGCCAGCAGTTCCCCACAGGGTATAGGTTCCGGGGAGCTGTTTTTT	CASSSPQGIGSGELFF
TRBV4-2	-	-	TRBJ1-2	TGTGCCAGCAGCCAAGAAGGGGCATCGCTGGGCTATGGCTACACCTTC	CASSQEGASLGYGYTF
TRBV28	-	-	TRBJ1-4	TGTGCCAGCAGTTTAGTACGGGGATCAGCAACTAATGAAAAACTGTTTTTT	CASSLVRGSATNEKLFF
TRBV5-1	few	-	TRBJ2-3	TGCGCCAGCCGATCTGGGACTCGCACGATCCTCACAGATACGCAGTATTTT	CASRSGTRTILTDTQYF
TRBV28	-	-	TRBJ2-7	TGTGCCAGCAGTCCCTCGTGGGTCAGGGGAAAAGGCGGCTCCTACGAGCAGTACTTC	CASSPSWVRGKGGSYEQYF
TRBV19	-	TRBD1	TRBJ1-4	TGTGCCACCAGACAGGGGTGGGAAAAACTGTTTTTT	CATRQGWEKLFF
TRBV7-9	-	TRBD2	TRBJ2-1	TGTGCCAGCAGCTTGACTAGCGGGAGTAATGAGCAGTTCTTC	CASSLTSGSNEQFF
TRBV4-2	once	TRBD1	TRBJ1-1	TGTGCCAGCAGCCACGAGACAGGGCTTAACACTGAAGCTTTCTTT	CASSHETGLNTEAFF
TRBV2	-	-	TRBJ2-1	TGTGCCAGCAGTGAACTAGGGGTCGATGAGCAGTTCTTC	CASSELGVDEQFF
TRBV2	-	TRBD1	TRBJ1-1	TGTGCCAGCGGCCGGGACAGGGGGCTTGCGAACACTGAAGCTTTCTTT	CASGRDRGLANTEAFF
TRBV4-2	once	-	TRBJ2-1	TGTGCCAGCAGCCAAGGGAGAGTCGGCAATGAGCAGTTCTTC	CASSQGRVGNEQFF
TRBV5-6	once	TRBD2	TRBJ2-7	TGTGCCAGCAGCTTGGCCGGTGGAATAGCGGGGCGGCACGAGCAGTACTTC	CASSLAGGIAGRHEQYF
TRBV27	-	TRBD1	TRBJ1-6	TGTGCCAGCAGTTTATTTGGGGACAGACATAATTCACCCCTCCACTTT	CASSLFGDRHNSPLHF
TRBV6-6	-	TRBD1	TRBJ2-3	TGTGCCAGCAGGAGGACAGGGAGAAGCACAGATACGCAGTATTTT	CASRRTGRSTDTQYF
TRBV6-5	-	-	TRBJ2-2	TGTGCCAGCAGTTACTCGTACGGGTCCGGGGAGCTGTTTTTT	CASSYSYGSGELFF
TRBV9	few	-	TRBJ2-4	TGTGCCAGCAGCGTAGCCGCCATGTGGGGAGGCAAAAACATTCAGTACTTC	CASSVAAMWGGKNIQYF
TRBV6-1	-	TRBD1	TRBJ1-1	TGTGCCAGCAGTTCTATAACAGGGGGCCGAACTGAAGCTTTCTTT	CASSSITGGRTEAFF
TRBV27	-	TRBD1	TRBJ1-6	TGTGCCAGCAGTTTGGCGGGACAGGGGAATTCACCCCTCCACTTT	CASSLAGQGNSPLHF
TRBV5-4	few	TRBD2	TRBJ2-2	TGTGCCAGCAGCCCCACTAGCGGGGGGAACACCGGGGAGCTGTTTTTT	CASSPTSGGNTGELFF
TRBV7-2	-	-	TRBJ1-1	TGTGCCAGCAGCCCGGAGTCGCGGAACACTGAAGCTTTCTTT	CASSPESRNTEAFF
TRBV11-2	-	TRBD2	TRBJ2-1	TGTGCCAGCAGCTTAACTAGCGGGGGGGTAAGCTCCTACAATGAGCAGTTCTTC	CASSLTSGGVSSYNEQFF
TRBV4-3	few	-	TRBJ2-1	TGCGCCAGCAGCCAAACAAGGGGAAGGGATAAGGATGAGCAGTTCTTC	CASSQTRGRDKDEQFF
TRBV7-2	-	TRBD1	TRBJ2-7	TGTGCCAGCAGCAAACAGGGGGCGTTCGGGGAGCAGTACTTC	CASSKQGAFGEQYF
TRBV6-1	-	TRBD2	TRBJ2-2	TGTGCCAGCAGTGGACTAGCGGGAGACACCGGGGAGCTGTTTTTT	CASSGLAGDTGELFF
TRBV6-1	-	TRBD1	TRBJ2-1	TGTGCCAGCAGTGGTGGACAGGGGGCCTACAATGAGCAGTTCTTC	CASSGGQGAYNEQFF
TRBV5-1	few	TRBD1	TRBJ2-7	TGCGCCAGCAGCCCCGGGGACAGAACGAGCTACGAGCAGTACTTC	CASSPGDRTSYEQYF
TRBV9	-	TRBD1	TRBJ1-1	TGTGCCAGCAGCGAGCAGACAGGGGTGAGTGAAGCTTTCTTT	CASSEQTGVSEAFF
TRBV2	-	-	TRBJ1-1	TGTGCCAGCAGCGAAGCGACAGCATTGAACACTGAAGCTTTCTTT	CASSEATALNTEAFF
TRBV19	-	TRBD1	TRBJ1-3	TGTGCCAGTAGTCGAACAGGGGGGCGCGTCTCTGGAAACACCATATATTTT	CASSRTGGRVSGNTIYF
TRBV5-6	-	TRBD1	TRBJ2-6	TGTGCCAGCAGAAGGGACAGCCCAATCTCTGGGGCCAACGTCCTGACTTTC	CASRRDSPISGANVLTF
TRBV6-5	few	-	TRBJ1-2	TGTGCCAGCAGCTATACCGCCTCCTATGGCTACACCTTC	CASSYTASYGYTF
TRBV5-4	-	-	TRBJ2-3	TGTGCCAGCAGCCACACAAGGGGGGGCCCCACAGATACGCAGTATTTT	CASSHTRGGPTDTQYF